The 19 T cell receptor beta chains below all came from one sample that was sequenced in a study of chemoradiotherapy in HPV16-positive cancers. The method was immunoSEQ multiplex PCR; TCRdb's version includes in-frame clones alone and lacks a portion of them. The top ten hold nearly 6.5% of the sample, which has about 3,000 clones, around four fifths seen once. Sample: tumor tissue, taken from a patient who underwent chemoradiotherapy. The receptor set was obtained from a human donor with HPV-associated anogenital cancer.

Only a few counts were recorded for this clone. The chain is built from TRBV28 and TRBJ1-6; D remains unclear. The CDR3 covers 11 residues. Trimming took off 6 bases at V and 14 bases at J, with 11 bases between the two ends. CDR1 and CDR2 from the germline V gene are MDHEN and SYDVKM. The DNA of the CDR3 is TGTGCCAGCAGCTCGCCCCCAGCCCTCCACTTT. Amino acids: CASSSPPALHF.

The chain joins TRBV28 to TRBJ1-5; 8 nucleotides match TRBD1. Germline-derived CDR1 and CDR2 are MDHEN and SYDVKM. This CDR3 has 17 amino acids. The J segment lost 4 bases and the V segment lost 5 bases, leaving 13 bases of the junction unmatched. The CDR3 here is CASSQQNRGEWNQPQHF. Written as DNA, the CDR3 is TGTGCCAGCAGTCAACAAAACAGGGGGGAGTGGAATCAGCCCCAGCATTTT.

The J gene is TRBJ2-1, the V gene TRBV6-6, with D perhaps TRBD1 or TRBD2 (5 bases each). The CDR3 spans 14 residues. The V end was cut by 6 bases, the J end by 9 bases, with 18 bases between. Germline assignment: CDR1 MNHNY and CDR2 SVGAGI (reference sequence). CDR3 loop: CASSPGVEGREQFF. In DNA form, the CDR3 reads TGTGCCAGCAGCCCCGGGGTAGAGGGACGTGAGCAGTTCTTC.

The chain is built from TRBV2 and TRBJ1-6, with 9 bases fitting TRBD1. Germline CDR1 reads SNHLY; CDR2 reads FYNNEI. This CDR3 has 13 residues. Trimming took 6 bases from V and 7 from J; bases not matched to a gene: 1. The DNA for the CDR3 is TGTGCCAGCAGGGGGACAGGGAATTCACCCCTCCACTTT. As protein: CASRGTGNSPLHF.

This rearrangement joins TRBV7-3 to TRBJ2-1; D perhaps matches TRBD1 (6 bases). The CDR3 is made up of 15 amino acids. Trimming shortened V by 5 bases and J by 4 bases, and 15 bases separated the two germline ends. Germline CDR1 and CDR2: SGHTA and FQGTGA. The CDR3 region has the DNA TGTGCCAGCAGCCGCAATGCAGACAGGTACAATGAGCAGTTCTTC. Translating it yields CASSRNADRYNEQFF.

The chain links TRBV6-4 to TRBJ2-3, with 10 nucleotides matching TRBD2. This CDR3 is built from 15 residues. J lost 3 bases, V lost 4 bases, and 4 bases had no gene match. CDR1 is MRHNA and CDR2 is SNTAGT in the germline V gene. The CDR3 loop is CASSASGGGTDTQYF. CDR3 nucleotides: TGTGCCAGCAGTGCTAGCGGGGGAGGGACAGATACGCAGTATTTT.

This clone was seen just once. The CDR3 is CASSTGLAGGTGELFF. The CDR3 DNA reads TGTGCCAGCAGCACGGGACTAGCGGGGGGGACCGGGGAGCTGTTTTTT. The rearrangement uses TRBV7-9 and TRBJ2-2, with 16 bases fitting TRBD2. V shed 5 bases and J 5 bases; nucleotides not matched to a gene: 2. CDR1 SEHNR and CDR2 FQNEAQ come from the germline V gene (reference sequence). CDR3 size: 16 residues.

The genes are TRBV30 and TRBJ2-3; no firm D call. There are 12 residues in the CDR3. Trimming cost V 2 bases and J 4 bases, with 7 bases left between them. Germline assignment: CDR1 GTSNPN and CDR2 SVGIG (reference sequence). Written as DNA, the CDR3 is TGTGCCTGGAGTTTCCACTCAGATACGCAGTATTTT. It translates to CAWSFHSDTQYF.

V and J are TRBV28 and TRBJ1-4; 7 bases are a match to TRBD1. This CDR3 region has 14 residues. CDR1 and CDR2 (germline): MDHEN, SYDVKM. With V trimmed by 6 bases and J by 8 bases, 9 bases remained unmatched. CDR3: CASSPQVGGEKLFF. The CDR3 DNA is TGTGCCAGCAGCCCCCAGGTAGGGGGCGAAAAACTGTTTTTT.

The chain employs TRBV28 and TRBJ1-1; TRBD1 might be the D (6 bases). Trimming took off 4 bases at V and 6 bases at J, with 18 bases between the two ends. Looked up from germline, CDR1 is MDHEN and CDR2 is SYDVKM. This CDR3 is built from 15 residues. CDR3 in DNA: TGTGCCAGCAGTTCGCGGGGGCGCCCCGTGGCTGAAGCTTTCTTT. This encodes CASSSRGRPVAEAFF.

The chain combines TRBV9 with TRBJ1-2; 7 bases line up with TRBD1. From germline, CDR1 is SGDLS and CDR2 YYNGEE. Trimming removed 3 bases from V and 3 bases from J; junction bases left unmatched: 8. The CDR3 loop spans 15 amino acids. This chain's CDR3 is CASSADGTGDYGYTF. For the CDR3, the DNA is TGTGCCAGCAGCGCCGACGGTACAGGGGACTATGGCTACACCTTC.

V and J are TRBV6-1 and TRBJ2-7; 8 positions match TRBD1. The junction had 4 bases not matched to a gene; V was cut back by 4 bases and J by 2 bases. From germline, CDR1 is MNHNS and CDR2 SASEGT. The CDR3 is made up of 14 amino acids. The CDR3 nucleotides read TGTGCCAGCAGTGTCCGGGACAGGACCTACGAGCAGTACTTC. Translated, it gives CASSVRDRTYEQYF.

V usage is TRBV7-2 and J usage is TRBJ2-2; TRBD2 is a possible D gene (7 bases). The CDR3 covers 14 residues. Germline V gives CDR1 SGHTA, CDR2 FQGNSA. Trimming stripped 9 bases from V and 5 bases from J, with 16 bases between. In DNA, the CDR3 is TGTGCCAGTCGGAGGGGGGACTATACCGGGGAGCTGTTTTTT. Protein product: CASRRGDYTGELFF.

Details on this clone: The same CDR3 can be traced to other DNA sequences in this sample. The V gene is TRBV30, the J gene TRBJ1-1; possibly TRBD1 for D (5 bases). Germline V gives CDR1 GTSNPN, CDR2 SVGIG (reference sequence). The CDR3 contains 14 residues. V lost 0 bases and J lost 4, with 12 bases in between. The CDR3 DNA sequence: TGTGCCTGGAGTGTCGGCGGGACGGGCACTGAAGCTTTCTTT. Protein: CAWSVGGTGTEAFF. Full variable domain (rest looked up from reference TRBV30 and TRBJ1-1): SQTIHQWPATLVQPVGSPLSLECTVEGTSNPNLYWYRQAAGRGLQLLFYSVGIGQISSEVPQNLSASRPQDRQFILSSKKLLLSDSGFYLCAWSVGGTGTEAFFGQGTRLTVV.

The V gene is TRBV7-2, the J gene TRBJ1-2; TRBD1 might be the D (6 bases). There are 15 residues in the CDR3. Trimming removed 1 base at V and 2 bases at J, with 11 bases between. In germline, CDR1 is SGHTA, CDR2 FQGNSA. The CDR3 nucleotides are TGTGCCAGCAGCTTAGACTGGCAGGGGAACTATGGCTACACCTTC. Protein product: CASSLDWQGNYGYTF.

The rearrangement uses TRBV18 and TRBJ2-7; D uncertain. CDR3 size: 14 residues. Trimming removed 1 base at V and 7 bases at J, with 14 bases between. In germline, CDR1 is KGHSH, CDR2 LQKENI. In DNA, the CDR3 is TGTGCCAGCTCACCACGTCCGGAACCCTTAGAGCAGTACTTC. Protein product: CASSPRPEPLEQYF.

This rearrangement joins TRBV21-1 to TRBJ2-2; the table gives TRBD1 as D, unverified against the DNA. TRBV21-1 counts as a pseudogene. The CDR3 is made up of 13 amino acids. CDR3 sequence reads: CASLTRVPGELFF. The CDR3 DNA follows: TGTGCCAGCTTGACCAGGGTCCCCGGGGAGCTGTTTTTT.

J is TRBJ2-3 and V is TRBV2; 12 bases map to TRBD2. The length of the CDR3 is 14 residues. Trimming cost V 4 bases and J 5 bases; bases outside gene matches: 1. CDR1 is SNHLY and CDR2 is FYNNEI in the germline V gene. The CDR3 DNA reads TGTGCCAGCAGTGTACTAGCGGGGGGAGATACGCAGTATTTT. This codes for CASSVLAGGDTQYF.

V gene TRBV2 combines with J gene TRBJ2-1; 7 nucleotides agree with TRBD1. Germline CDR1 is SNHLY and CDR2 is FYNNEI. Losses at the gene ends were 7 bases for V and 8 bases for J; bases not matched to a gene: 11. The CDR3 runs 14 residues. The CDR3 coding sequence is TGTGCCAGCACTCCCGACAGGGATCGGGATGAGCAGTTCTTC. It translates to CASTPDRDRDEQFF.